This passage covers 19 T cell receptor beta chains from one sample sequenced in a study. Cells sorted as Tregs were CD4+, CD25+ and CD127-/low. TCRdb reprocessed the 5' RACE reads with MiXCR, giving one entry per CDR3 protein. The table has 8,500 to 14,000 distinct CDR3 sequences, around a quarter seen once. Sequencing was performed on Tregs sorted from a lymph node. These receptors came from a female donor with breast cancer.

This clonotype showed up just a few times. V is TRBV7-2 and J is TRBJ2-7; D remains unclear. The CDR3 is 11 amino acids. From germline, CDR1 is SGHTA and CDR2 FQGNSA. Trimming took 3 bases from V and 3 from J, leaving 3 bases between them. DNA of the CDR3: TGTGCCAGCAGCTTTTACTACGAGCAGTACTTC. This encodes CASSFYYEQYF.

The DNA of the CDR3 is TGTGCTAGTGTCTGGCGGGAAGTTACAGATACGCAGTATTTT. This sequence encodes CASVWREVTDTQYF. The chain couples TRBV12-5 to TRBJ2-3; D might be TRBD2 (6 bases). Looked up from germline, CDR1 is LGHNT and CDR2 is FRNRAP. Trimming pared 7 bases from V and 3 bases from J, leaving 14 bases between. The length of the CDR3 is 14 residues.

This clonotype counts as medium-sized. V is TRBV5-1 and J is TRBJ2-2; TRBD1 or TRBD2 may be the D gene (5 bases each). V was clipped by 4 bases and J by 7 bases, with 17 bases between them. The CDR3 runs 15 residues. Per the germline V gene, CDR1 is SGHRS and CDR2 is YFSETQ. The CDR3 spells CASSPGQGGYGELFF. CDR3 DNA sequence: TGCGCCAGCAGCCCAGGACAAGGAGGTTACGGGGAGCTGTTTTTT.

A few counts support this clonotype. CDR3 DNA sequence: TGTGCCAGCAGTACAACGGACAGTCGGGAGCAGTACTTC. As protein: CASSTTDSREQYF. This chain links TRBV27 with TRBJ2-7; D may be TRBD1 (6 bases). This CDR3 is 13 amino acids long. Germline V gene sequence: CDR1 MNHEY, CDR2 SMNVEV (reference sequence). V shed 5 bases and J shed 7 bases, with 15 bases lying between them.

This clonotype was detected ten times or more. The chain couples TRBV5-1 to TRBJ1-1; no reliable D call. Germline CDR1 SGHRS, CDR2 YFSETQ. Trimming shortened V by 0 bases and J by 0 bases, and 9 bases separated the two germline ends. The CDR3 runs 15 residues. The CDR3 DNA reads as TGCGCCAGCAGCTTGGCAGGATCCATGAACACTGAAGCTTTCTTT. Encoded protein: CASSLAGSMNTEAFF. Filled out from reference TRBV5-1 and TRBJ1-1, the complete variable domain reads KAGVTQTPRYLIKTRGQQVTLSCSPISGHRSVSWYQQTPGQGLQFLFEYFSETQRNKGNFPGRFSGRQFSNSRSEMNVSTLELGDSALYLCASSLAGSMNTEAFFGQGTRLTVV.

This clonotype was counted only a few times. The chain is built from TRBV30 and TRBJ2-7; 7 bases agree with TRBD2. Germline V gene lookup returns CDR1 GTSNPN and CDR2 SVGIG (reference sequence). V lost 8 bases and J lost 4; bases outside the gene matches: 8. The CDR3 has 12 amino acids. CDR3 bases: TGTGCCGGCGGACTAGAAACTTACGAGCAGTACTTC. It is translated as CAGGLETYEQYF.

The sample holds many counts of this clonotype. The CDR3 DNA reads as TGTGCCAGCATTTGGCCCGGGGATGGGAACACTGAAGCTTTCTTT. Its protein product is CASIWPGDGNTEAFF. The chain employs TRBV6-1 and TRBJ1-1; D uncertain. V was trimmed by 7 bases and J by 1 base, leaving 16 bases between them. The CDR3 has 15 amino acids. Per germline, CDR1 MNHNS and CDR2 SASEGT.

This clonotype was observed many times. The rearrangement links TRBV20-1 to TRBJ1-5; no clear D. Germline loops: CDR1 DFQATT, CDR2 SNEGSKA (reference sequence). The CDR3 totals 13 residues. Deletions cut 3 bases from V and 3 bases from J, with 9 bases between. The CDR3 reads CSARETFNQPQHF. DNA for the CDR3: TGCAGTGCTAGGGAAACCTTCAATCAGCCCCAGCATTTT.

This clonotype has ten or more counts. The rearrangement joins TRBV20-1 to TRBJ1-1, with D possibly matching TRBD1 (5 bases). Germline values: CDR1 DFQATT, CDR2 SNEGSKA (reference sequence). V shed 0 bases and J shed 4 bases, with 12 bases lying between them. CDR3 length: 14 amino acids. The CDR3 nucleotides are TGCAGTGCTAGAGATCGGATCGGGGGCACTGAAGCTTTCTTT. Protein: CSARDRIGGTEAFF.

Only a few counts were recorded for this clonotype. This chain links TRBV6-6 with TRBJ2-6, with unresolved D. The CDR3 contains 15 residues. The germline V and J ends were trimmed by 6 bases and 2 bases, with 11 bases remaining between them. In germline, CDR1 is MNHNY, CDR2 SVGAGI (reference sequence). The CDR3 DNA follows: TGTGCCAGCAGCTTGGACGAGACTGGGGCCAACGTCCTGACTTTC. Translated: CASSLDETGANVLTF.

This clonotype was found a few times. The V gene is TRBV4-2, the J gene TRBJ2-3; possibly TRBD1 for D (5 bases). CDR1 is LGHNA and CDR2 is YNFKEQ in the germline V gene. V lost 0 bases and J lost 4, with 8 bases in between. The CDR3 is 14 residues long. CDR3 region: CASSQDGRADTQYF. The CDR3 DNA reads as TGTGCCAGCAGCCAAGATGGCAGGGCAGATACGCAGTATTTT.

The genes are TRBV20-1 and TRBJ2-6, with D unclear. The CDR3 spans 16 residues. Germline CDR1 is DFQATT and CDR2 is SNEGSKA (reference sequence). V shed 0 bases and J shed 0 bases, with 9 bases lying between them. The CDR3 DNA follows: TGCAGTGCTAGAGAGACCATAAGCTCTGGGGCCAACGTCCTGACTTTC. This encodes CSARETISSGANVLTF.

This clonotype was seen repeatedly, ten times or more. V is TRBV20-1 and J is TRBJ2-1; D possibly corresponds to TRBD2 (6 bases). The germline V and J ends were trimmed by 0 bases and 3 bases, with 15 bases remaining between them. This CDR3 is built from 16 residues. Germline CDR1 DFQATT, CDR2 SNEGSKA (reference sequence). CDR3 sequence (DNA): TGCAGTGCTAGAGAAGGAACGGGAGTCGGCTACAATGAGCAGTTCTTC. It codes for CSAREGTGVGYNEQFF.

On this clonotype: Likely a read error: the CDR3 ends without its conserved phenylalanine or tryptophan. The gene calls are TRBV19 and TRBJ2-3; a possible D gene is TRBD2 (6 bases). Trimming left V 6 bases short and J 3 bases short, with 13 bases between. The CDR3 covers 14 residues. Germline V gene data show CDR1 as LNHDA and CDR2 as SQIVND (reference sequence). The CDR3 loop reads CASRTEGLTDTQYS. The CDR3 DNA reads TGTGCCAGTAGAACGGAGGGCCTTACAGATACGCAGTATTCT.

In this sample, this clonotype is medium-sized. This chain links TRBV5-1 with TRBJ1-1, with D perhaps TRBD1 (5 bases). V was pared by 0 bases and J by 3 bases, with 15 bases between. Per the germline V gene, CDR1 is SGHRS and CDR2 is YFSETQ. CDR3 size: 16 residues. As DNA, the CDR3 is TGCGCCAGCAGCTTGGGCGGGGGTTGGGGCGACACTGAAGCTTTCTTT. Encoded protein: CASSLGGGWGDTEAFF.

Relative to its sample, this clonotype is medium-sized. The V gene is TRBV5-1, the J gene TRBJ1-1; perhaps TRBD1 as D (6 bases). Between the trimmed V and J ends, which lost 2 bases and 4 bases, there was a span of 9 bases. CDR1 and CDR2 from the germline V gene are SGHRS and YFSETQ. CDR3 size: 13 residues. The CDR3 DNA reads TGCGCCAGCAGCTTACAGGGTACCACTGAAGCTTTCTTT. Encoded protein: CASSLQGTTEAFF.

The rearrangement uses TRBV18 and TRBJ1-2; a weak D match, TRBD1 (6 bases). The V and J ends lost 1 base and 7 bases respectively, with 13 bases between them. This CDR3 comprises 14 residues. Germline CDR1 is KGHSH and CDR2 is LQKENI. CDR3: CASSPLEGTSGYTF. The CDR3, as DNA: TGTGCCAGCTCACCACTCGAAGGGACATCTGGCTACACCTTC.

In this sample, this clonotype turned up once. Without the conserved terminal phenylalanine or tryptophan, this CDR3 likely stems from a read error. This chain uses TRBV9 with TRBJ2-1, with 8 bases fitting TRBD1. This CDR3 region has 16 residues. Germline CDR1 is SGDLS and CDR2 is YYNGEE. The CDR3 loop reads CTSTLTGSAGGDEQFL. For the CDR3, the DNA is TGTACCAGCACCCTTACAGGGAGTGCAGGGGGCGATGAGCAGTTCCTC.

A few counts support this clonotype. Compared with germline, one end of the junction differs, possibly owing to a read error. Written as DNA, the CDR3 is TGTGCCAGCAGCCGCGGGGGGGATGCGCAGTACTTT. Translated: CASSRGGDAQYF. The chain recombines TRBV6-5 with TRBJ2-3, with 9 bases fitting TRBD2. Germline loops: CDR1 MNHEY, CDR2 SVGAGI. The CDR3 has 12 amino acids.